This TCR beta chain was documented in a study of blood T cell repertoires in COVID-19. The overall study: Samples representing acute and convalescent COVID-19 were sourced from the United States, Italy and Spain. Sample material is recorded as cDNA or gDNA derived from T cells, B-cell-depleted T cells, or PBMCs.

The count of this clone is one. The CDR3 has 16 amino acids. Per the original methods: Amplification with reference gene primers provided the estimates of nucleated cell counts. Method: immunoSEQ multiplex PCR; TCRdb's copy keeps in-frame clones and lacks some. V and J calls and clone size are those listed in that table; D and trimming were worked out from the DNA. The profile shows 100,000 to 150,000 clones, around 89% of them singletons. The chain carries TRBV21-1 and TRBJ2-7; TRBD1 is taken as the D call from the table, unchecked against the DNA. TRBV21-1 is marked as a pseudogene. The sequenced sample was peripheral blood. This clonotype originated in a man aged 60 to 75 with COVID-19, enrolled during active disease. The CDR3 DNA reads as TGTGCCAGCAGCAGCCAACAGTTGAAGAGCTCCTACGAGCAGTACTTC. The encoded protein is CASSSQQLKSSYEQYF.